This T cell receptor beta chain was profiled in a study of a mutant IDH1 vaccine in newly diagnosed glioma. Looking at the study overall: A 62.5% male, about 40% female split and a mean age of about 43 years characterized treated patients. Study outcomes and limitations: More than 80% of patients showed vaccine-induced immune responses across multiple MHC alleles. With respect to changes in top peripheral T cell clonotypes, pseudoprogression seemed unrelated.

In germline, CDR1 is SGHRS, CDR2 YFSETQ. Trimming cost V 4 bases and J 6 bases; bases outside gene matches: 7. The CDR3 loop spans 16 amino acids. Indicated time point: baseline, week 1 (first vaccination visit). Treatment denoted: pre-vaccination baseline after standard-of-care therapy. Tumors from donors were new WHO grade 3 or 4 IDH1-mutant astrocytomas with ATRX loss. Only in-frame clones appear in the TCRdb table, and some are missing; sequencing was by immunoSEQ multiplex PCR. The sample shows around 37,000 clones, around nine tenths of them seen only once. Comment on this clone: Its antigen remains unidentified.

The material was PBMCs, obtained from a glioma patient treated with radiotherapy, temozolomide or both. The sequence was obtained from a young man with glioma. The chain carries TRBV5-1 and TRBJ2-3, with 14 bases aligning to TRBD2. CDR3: CASSVGLAGVLDTQYF. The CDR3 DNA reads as TGCGCCAGCAGCGTGGGACTAGCGGGAGTGTTGGATACGCAGTATTTT. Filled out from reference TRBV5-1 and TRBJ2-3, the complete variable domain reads KAGVTQTPRYLIKTRGQQVTLSCSPISGHRSVSWYQQTPGQGLQFLFEYFSETQRNKGNFPGRFSGRQFSNSRSEMNVSTLELGDSALYLCASSVGLAGVLDTQYFGPGTRLTVL.